This T cell receptor beta chain is from a study of STAT5B mutations in CD4+ large granular lymphocyte leukemia. This CDR3 has 10 amino acids. TCRdb's copy holds only in-frame clones and misses some; the assay was immunoSEQ multiplex PCR. The sample has about 40,000 clones, approximately 88% seen once. This clone has just a few counts. Antigen specificity is unknown. Points from the study as a whole: Compared with healthy controls (2/35), patient top clones favored TRBV06 (8/27).

The V gene is TRBV21-1, the J gene TRBJ2-3. TRBV21-1 is an annotated pseudogene. The material sequenced was CD4+ T cells from blood buffy coats. The source is a human donor in good health. CDR3 DNA sequence: TGTGCCAGCGTCACAGATACGCAGTATTTT. It translates to CASVTDTQYF.